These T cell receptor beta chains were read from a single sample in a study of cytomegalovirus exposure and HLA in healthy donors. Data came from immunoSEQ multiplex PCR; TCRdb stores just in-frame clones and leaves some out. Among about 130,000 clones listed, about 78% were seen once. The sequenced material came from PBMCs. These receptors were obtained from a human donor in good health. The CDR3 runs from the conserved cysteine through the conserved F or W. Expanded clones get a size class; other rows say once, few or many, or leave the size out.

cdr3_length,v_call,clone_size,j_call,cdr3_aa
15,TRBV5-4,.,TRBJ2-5,CASTPSGRFQETQYF
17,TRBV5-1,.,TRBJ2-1,CASSLGGSGSRYNEQFF
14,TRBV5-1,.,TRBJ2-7,CASSLGLSSYEQYF
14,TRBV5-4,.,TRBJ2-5,CASSQGVGRETQYF
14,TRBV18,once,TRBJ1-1,CASSPLGQNTEAFF
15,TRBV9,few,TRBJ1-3,CASSVGPPGGNTIYF
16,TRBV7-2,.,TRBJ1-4,CASSRPVLQSNEKLFF
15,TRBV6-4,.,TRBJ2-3,CASSDGGGPADTQYF
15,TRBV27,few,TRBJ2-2,CASSLGLANTGELFF
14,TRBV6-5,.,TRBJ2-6,CASSPLVGANVLTF
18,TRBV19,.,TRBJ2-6,CASRRREETISGANVLTF
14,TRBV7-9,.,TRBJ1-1,CASSLSLTYTEAFF
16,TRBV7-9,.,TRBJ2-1,CASSLDGAIRGNEQFF
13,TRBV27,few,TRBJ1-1,CASSPGGNTEAFF
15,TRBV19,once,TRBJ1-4,CASSIAGAPNEKLFF
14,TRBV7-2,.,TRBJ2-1,CASSRRGGRNEQFF
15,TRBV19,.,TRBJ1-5,CASSSQGGGNQPQHF
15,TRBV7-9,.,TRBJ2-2,CASSLETGYTGELFF
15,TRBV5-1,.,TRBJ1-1,CASSYHRGQNTEAFF
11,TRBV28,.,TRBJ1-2,CASDSRYGYTF
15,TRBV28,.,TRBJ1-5,CASSLGLGSNQPQHF
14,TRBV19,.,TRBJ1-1,CASSATGSWAEAFF
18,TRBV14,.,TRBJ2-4,CASSQDNPVDKTEDIQYF
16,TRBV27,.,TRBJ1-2,CASSSYGTSSAYGYTF
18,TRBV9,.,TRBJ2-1,CASSVGPPRLTGYNEQFF
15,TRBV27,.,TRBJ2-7,CASSSTGIPLHEQYF
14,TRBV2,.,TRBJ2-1,CASEGLAGDNEQFF
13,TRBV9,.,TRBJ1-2,CASSVAQGGGYTF
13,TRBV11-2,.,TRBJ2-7,CASSPQQGGPQYF
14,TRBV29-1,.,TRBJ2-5,CSVGGTVVQETQYF
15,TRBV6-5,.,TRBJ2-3,CASSRGQGATDTQYF
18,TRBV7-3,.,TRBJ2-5,CASSLTPRLADPRETQYF
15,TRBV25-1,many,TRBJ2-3,CASTVAGGSGDTQYF
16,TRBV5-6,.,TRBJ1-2,CASSLVGQGSTYGYTF
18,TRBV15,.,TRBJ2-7,CATSRDIGYGTYLYEQYF
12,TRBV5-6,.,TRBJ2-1,CASSLAYGEQFF
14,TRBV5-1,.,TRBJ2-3,CASSLYGSTDTQYF
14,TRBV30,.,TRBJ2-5,CAWRNAGGQETQYF
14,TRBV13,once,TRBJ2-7,CASSLLGTGDEQYF
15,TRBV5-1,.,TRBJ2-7,CASSLSPTGVNEQYF
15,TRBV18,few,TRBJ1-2,CASSLTRPSGDGYTF
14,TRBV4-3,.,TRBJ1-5,CASSQEAGGRTQHF
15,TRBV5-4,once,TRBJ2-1,CASSLIAGSLNEQFF
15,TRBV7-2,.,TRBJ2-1,CASSSGTGDFYEQFF
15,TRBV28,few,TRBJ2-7,CASRRSGTGGHEQYF
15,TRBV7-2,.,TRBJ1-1,CASSVNRSPSTEAFF
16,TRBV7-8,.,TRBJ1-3,CASSLVAGQPGNTIYF
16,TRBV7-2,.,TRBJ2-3,CASSPGLAVLTDTQYF
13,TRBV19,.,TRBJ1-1,CASSRDTNTEAFF
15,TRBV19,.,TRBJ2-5,CASSIDAGRGGTQYF
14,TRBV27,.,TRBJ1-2,CASSLQGANYGYTF
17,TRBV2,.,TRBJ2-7,CASRGILWTGGFDEQYF
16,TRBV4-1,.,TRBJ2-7,CASSQRLGSSSYEQYF
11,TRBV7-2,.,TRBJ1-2,CASSLWREYTF